One and the same sample provided the 13 T cell receptor beta chains below, sequenced in a study of blood T cell repertoires in COVID-19. Some clones are missing from TCRdb's copy, which holds only in-frame ones; the method was immunoSEQ multiplex PCR. The data show 200,000 to 250,000 clones, with around 88% seen just once and approximately 6.2% held by the top ten. Sequencing input: peripheral blood. The receptor set was obtained from an elderly woman with COVID-19, enrolled during active disease.

This chain links TRBV19 with TRBJ2-7, with 7 bases aligning to TRBD1. This CDR3 is 15 amino acids long. Germline values: CDR1 LNHDA, CDR2 SQIVND (reference sequence). V shed 7 bases and J 0 bases; nucleotides not matched to a gene: 9. CDR3 bases: TGTGCCAGTAAAGTTTCCACAGGGGTCTCCTACGAGCAGTACTTC. Translating gives CASKVSTGVSYEQYF.

The chain links TRBV7-8 to TRBJ2-7; possibly TRBD1 for D (6 bases). Germline values: CDR1 SGHVS, CDR2 FQNEAQ. The germline V and J ends were trimmed by 5 bases and 5 bases, with 13 bases remaining between them. CDR3 size: 13 residues. CDR3 region: CASSEGTKNEQYV. CDR3 sequence (DNA): TGTGCCAGCAGCGAGGGGACAAAGAACGAGCAGTACGTC.

Only a few counts were recorded for this clone. The chain combines TRBV6-5 with TRBJ1-6; unclear D gene. Between the trimmed V and J ends, which lost 6 bases and 7 bases, there was a span of 10 bases. CDR3 length: 13 amino acids. CDR1 and CDR2 from the germline V gene are MNHEY and SVGAGI. This CDR3 reads CASRTTGNSPLHF. The CDR3, as DNA: TGTGCCAGCAGGACGACGGGGAATTCACCCCTCCACTTT.

The chain combines TRBV24-1 with TRBJ1-1, with D possibly TRBD1 on 6 matching bases. This CDR3 is 12 amino acids long. Germline V CDR1 and CDR2: KGHDR, SFDVKD. V lost 4 bases to trimming and J lost 12 bases, with 14 bases between them. The CDR3 DNA reads as TGTGCCACCAGTGAGGCGGACAGAAGTCCTTTCTTT. This sequence encodes CATSEADRSPFF.

To note about this clone: Other DNA sequences in the same sample also yield this CDR3. CDR3 coding DNA: TGTGCCAGCAGCTTGTATAGGGGCAACACTGAAGCTTTCTTT. This gives the protein CASSLYRGNTEAFF. The chain combines TRBV5-8 with TRBJ1-1, with D possibly matching TRBD1 (5 bases). This CDR3 comprises 14 residues. The germline gives CDR1 SGHTS, CDR2 YDEGEE. V dropped 1 base and J dropped 2 bases, with 9 bases sitting between them.

This clone was counted only a few times. J is TRBJ2-5 and V is TRBV5-1; 9 bases fit TRBD1. This CDR3 contains 13 residues. The V gene's germline CDR1 is SGHRS and CDR2 YFSETQ. Losses at the gene ends were 7 bases for V and 4 bases for J; bases not matched to a gene: 5. The CDR3 sequence: CASGLTGGETQYF. The DNA for the CDR3 is TGCGCCAGCGGTTTGACAGGGGGAGAGACCCAGTACTTC.

The genes are TRBV10-1 and TRBJ2-5, with D possibly matching TRBD2 (5 bases). CDR1 is WNHNN, CDR2 SYGVQD, per germline (reference sequence). Trimming shortened V by 6 bases and J by 6 bases, and 11 bases separated the two germline ends. The CDR3 sequence is 12 residues long. CDR3 protein: CASRIQRKTQYF. The DNA of the CDR3 is TGCGCCAGCAGAATTCAGCGGAAGACCCAGTACTTC.

This chain connects TRBV19 to TRBJ1-2; D might be TRBD1 (5 bases). Germline V lookup: CDR1 LNHDA, CDR2 SQIVND (reference sequence). V gave up 3 bases and J gave up 7 bases, with 12 bases separating them. The CDR3 covers 13 residues. The CDR3 reads CASSISRVSGYTF. The CDR3 DNA reads as TGTGCCAGTAGTATTAGCAGGGTCTCTGGCTACACCTTC.

This clone was observed once. The chain employs TRBV2 and TRBJ1-2; 7 bases agree with TRBD1. Germline CDR1 is SNHLY and CDR2 is FYNNEI. This CDR3 is 15 amino acids long. V lost 7 bases, J lost 2 bases, and 10 bases stayed unmatched. The DNA of the CDR3 is TGTGCCAGCACAGTCGAGACAGGGAAAAACTATGGCTACACCTTC. Amino acid sequence: CASTVETGKNYGYTF.

The genes are TRBV6-6 and TRBJ2-2; D remains unclear. Germline CDR1 reads MNHNY; CDR2 reads SVGAGI (reference sequence). Trimming took off 7 bases at V and 6 bases at J, with 12 bases between the two ends. This CDR3 region has 13 residues. CDR3 loop: CASTPSRAGELFF. CDR3 in DNA: TGTGCCAGCACCCCTTCACGCGCCGGGGAGCTGTTTTTT.

This chain joins TRBV9 and TRBJ2-1; TRBD2 aligns across 12 bases. The CDR3 has 16 residues. Losses at the gene ends were 2 bases for V and 4 bases for J; bases not matched to a gene: 4. CDR1 and CDR2 from the germline V gene are SGDLS and YYNGEE. The CDR3 loop reads CASSVGLAGSYNEQFF. DNA of the CDR3: TGTGCCAGCAGCGTCGGACTAGCGGGGAGTTACAATGAGCAGTTCTTC.

The chain uses TRBV13 and TRBJ1-3; D is undetermined. Germline V lookup: CDR1 PRHDT, CDR2 FYEKMQ (reference sequence). V lost 6 bases and J lost 0, with 21 bases in between. The CDR3 length is 18 residues. CDR3 in DNA: TGTGCCAGCAGTCCGACCCGCGGGTCTCTCGGCTCTGGAAACACCATATATTTT. This gives the protein CASSPTRGSLGSGNTIYF.

Note on this clone: Other DNA variants within this sample encode the same CDR3. J is TRBJ2-7 and V is TRBV7-2; D not certain. The CDR3 is 11 amino acids. Germline values: CDR1 SGHTA, CDR2 FQGNSA. The germline V and J ends were trimmed by 5 bases and 4 bases, with 6 bases remaining between them. CDR3 coding DNA: TGTGCCAGCAGCCTGACTTACGAGCAGTACTTC. It codes for CASSLTYEQYF.